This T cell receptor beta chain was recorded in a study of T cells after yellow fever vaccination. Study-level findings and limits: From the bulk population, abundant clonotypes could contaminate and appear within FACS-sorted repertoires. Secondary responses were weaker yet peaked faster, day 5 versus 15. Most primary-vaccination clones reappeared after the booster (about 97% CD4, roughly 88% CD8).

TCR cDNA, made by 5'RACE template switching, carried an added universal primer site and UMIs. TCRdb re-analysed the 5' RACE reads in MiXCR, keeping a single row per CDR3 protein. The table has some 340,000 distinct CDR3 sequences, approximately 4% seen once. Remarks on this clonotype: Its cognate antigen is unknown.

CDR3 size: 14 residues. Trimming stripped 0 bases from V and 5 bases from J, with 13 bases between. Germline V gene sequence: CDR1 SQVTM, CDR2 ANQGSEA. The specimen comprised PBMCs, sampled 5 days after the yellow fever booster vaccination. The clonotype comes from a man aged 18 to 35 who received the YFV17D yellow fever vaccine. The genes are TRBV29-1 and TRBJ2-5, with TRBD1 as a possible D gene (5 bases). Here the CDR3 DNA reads TGCAGCGTTGAAGAGGGGCAGGGATGGGAGACCCAGTACTTC. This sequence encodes CSVEEGQGWETQYF.